Presented here are 7 T cell receptor beta chains from one specimen sequenced in a study of T cell responses to AZD1222 COVID-19 vaccine (TCRdb year 2021). The method was the immunoSEQ multiplex PCR assay. TCRdb re-hosts the immuneACCESS table, in-frame sequences only. Its copies lack some clones; in the studies checked, an unresolved V gene accounts for under half of them, and the cause for the rest is not known. This sample comprises some 150,000 clones, 70% to 90% of them detected only once. Roughly 4% of the sample is held by the ten biggest clonotypes. According to the study, the label for this sample's time point signals: about 28 days (+/-7) after the second vaccine dose. Explained via the paper, the treatment or condition label denotes: meningococcal conjugate vaccine given as trial control. Sample: peripheral blood, taken 28 days after the second dose of the MenACWY control vaccine. The receptor set was obtained from an adult who received the MenACWY meningococcal vaccine as a control.

The chain uses TRBV10-3 and TRBJ2-5; D not resolved. Trimming left V 4 bases short and J 1 base short, with 10 bases between. This CDR3 region has 14 residues. Germline CDR1 reads ENHRY; CDR2 reads SYGVKD. The CDR3 is CAISGGSFQETQYF. The CDR3 region has the DNA TGTGCCATCAGTGGCGGCAGTTTCCAAGAGACCCAGTACTTC.

The genes are TRBV4-2 and TRBJ1-1; D uncertain. Germline V gives CDR1 LGHNA, CDR2 YNFKEQ. There are 10 residues in the CDR3. V dropped 6 bases and J dropped 7 bases, with 6 bases sitting between them. The CDR3 protein is CASSGLEAFF. CDR3 in DNA: TGTGCCAGCAGTGGCCTTGAAGCTTTCTTT.

The chain combines TRBV6-1 with TRBJ1-2; D is undetermined. CDR1 and CDR2 from the germline V gene are MNHNS and SASEGT. V gave up 2 bases and J gave up 6 bases, with 10 bases separating them. The CDR3 is made up of 13 amino acids. CDR3 residues: CASSENFFNGYTF. The CDR3 DNA reads as TGTGCCAGCAGTGAAAACTTCTTCAATGGCTACACCTTC.

V usage is TRBV5-4 and J usage is TRBJ2-3; a possible D gene is TRBD2 (6 bases). Germline-derived CDR1 and CDR2 are SGHNT and YYREEE (reference sequence). The CDR3 has 16 residues. Deletions cut 4 bases from V and 0 bases from J, with 15 bases between. CDR3 residues: CASSPDLAPSTDTQYF. CDR3 nucleotide sequence: TGTGCCAGCAGCCCCGACCTAGCGCCTAGCACAGATACGCAGTATTTT. The full variable domain, rest sourced from reference TRBV5-4 and TRBJ2-3, is ETGVTQSPTHLIKTRGQQVTLRCSSQSGHNTVSWYQQALGQGPQFIFQYYREEENGRGNFPPRFSGLQFPNYSSELNVNALELDDSALYLCASSPDLAPSTDTQYFGPGTRLTVL.

This chain uses TRBV19 with TRBJ1-4, with 10 nucleotides matching TRBD1. Germline assignment: CDR1 LNHDA and CDR2 SQIVND (reference sequence). V lost 10 bases, J lost 8 bases, and 10 bases stayed unmatched. The CDR3 contains 14 residues. The chain's CDR3 is CATSRGQGREKLFF. As DNA, the CDR3 is TGTGCCACGAGTAGGGGACAGGGGAGAGAAAAACTGTTTTTT.

The chain couples TRBV28 to TRBJ2-2, with 8 positions matching TRBD1. CDR1 and CDR2 from the germline V gene are MDHEN and SYDVKM. Germline trimming cut 6 bases from V and 7 bases from J; bases unmatched to any gene: 16. This CDR3 contains 17 residues. CDR3 coding DNA: TGTGCCAGCAGCCTGGCCCCGGACAGGGTATCCGACGGGGAGCTGTTTTTT. Its translation: CASSLAPDRVSDGELFF.

V is TRBV6-5 and J is TRBJ2-5, with TRBD2 matching 8 bases. The germline CDR1 and CDR2 sequences are MNHEY and SVGAGI. V lost 4 bases to trimming and J lost 5 bases; unmatched junction nucleotides: 6. The CDR3 length is 14 residues. The CDR3 loop is CASSSLAGMETQYF. As DNA, the CDR3 is TGTGCCAGCAGTTCTTTAGCGGGAATGGAGACCCAGTACTTC.